These 7 T cell receptor beta chains came from one sample sequenced in a study of type 1 regulatory T cells. Regarding the study as a whole: Tr1 cells had a more restricted TCR repertoire than non-Tr1 cells.

TCRdb independently ran MiXCR on the reads; one entry per CDR3 protein. The sample lists under 75,000 distinct CDR3 sequences; roughly 20% were seen once. No antigens are known for them. Sequenced sample: cultured type 1 regulatory T (Tr1) cells, either the whole culture or a sorted fraction (not recorded which). The source is a human donor in good health.

This clonotype was observed a handful of times. The V call is TRBV18, the J call TRBJ1-2; D not certain. V gave up 3 bases and J gave up 3 bases, with 8 bases separating them. The CDR3 extends over 13 amino acids. Germline V gene sequence: CDR1 KGHSH, CDR2 LQKENI. The CDR3 here is CASSPGAHYGYTF. DNA for the CDR3: TGTGCCAGCTCACCGGGCGCTCACTATGGCTACACCTTC.

The V gene is TRBV5-1, the J gene TRBJ1-1, with a weak D call TRBD1 (5 bases). Trimming stripped 4 bases from V and 1 base from J, with 11 bases between. The CDR3 sequence is 14 residues long. Germline CDR1 is SGHRS and CDR2 is YFSETQ. CDR3: CASSHGGGNTEAFF. CDR3 nucleotides: TGCGCCAGCAGCCACGGCGGGGGGAACACTGAAGCTTTCTTT.

The genes are TRBV6-6 and TRBJ2-3; 10 bases are shared with TRBD1. V shed 5 bases, J shed 3 bases, and the junction held 8 bases outside the gene matches. Per germline, CDR1 MNHNY and CDR2 SVGAGI (reference sequence). The CDR3 is 16 amino acids. The CDR3 region has the DNA TGTGCCAGCAGTCCCGGACAGGGGGTTGGTACAGATACGCAGTATTTT. Protein: CASSPGQGVGTDTQYF.

The chain couples TRBV18 to TRBJ2-7; D gene unclear. V was cut by 6 bases and J by 6 bases, with 12 bases left in between. The CDR3 totals 12 residues. Looked up from germline, CDR1 is KGHSH and CDR2 is LQKENI. CDR3 residues: CASSPVLSEQYF. In nucleotides, the CDR3 is TGTGCCAGCTCCCCGGTGCTCTCCGAGCAGTACTTC.

The V call is TRBV7-2, the J call TRBJ1-5; 11 nucleotides match TRBD1. The germline gives CDR1 SGHTA, CDR2 FQGNSA. The CDR3 totals 15 residues. V lost 5 bases, J lost 7 bases, and 7 bases stayed unmatched. The chain's CDR3 is CASSGQGARLQPQHF. CDR3 DNA sequence: TGTGCCAGCAGCGGACAGGGGGCGCGATTGCAGCCCCAGCATTTT.

This clonotype was counted at least ten times. The chain recombines TRBV5-1 with TRBJ1-1; TRBD1 might be the D (6 bases). Trimming stripped 0 bases from V and 6 bases from J, with 18 bases between. The CDR3 runs to 16 residues. Looked up from germline, CDR1 is SGHRS and CDR2 is YFSETQ. CDR3 amino acids: CASSLGGLSGYAEAFF. The CDR3 nucleotides read TGCGCCAGCAGCTTGGGGGGGCTATCCGGTTACGCTGAAGCTTTCTTT.

This clonotype came up a few times. The J gene is TRBJ2-7, the V gene TRBV5-6; D uncertain. The CDR3 length is 15 residues. Trimming removed 0 bases at V and 7 bases at J, with 17 bases between. Germline V gives CDR1 SGHDT, CDR2 YYEEEE. The CDR3 nucleotides read TGTGCCAGCAGCTTGGTTTCGCTCCCAGGCCGGGAGCAGTACTTC. Translation: CASSLVSLPGREQYF.